The table lists the clone carrying this T cell receptor (beta chain) with a few counts. Its antigen is undetermined. This record comes from a study of T cell repertoires in cytomegalovirus infection. General observations from the study: People with CMV and the relevant HLA were identified by cumulative public TCR beta family frequency.

Germline V lookup: CDR1 SGHNT, CDR2 YYREEE (reference sequence). The CDR3 is 16 amino acids. V lost 0 bases to trimming and J lost 7 bases; unmatched junction nucleotides: 10. TCRdb redid the calling of the reads with MiXCR, one entry per CDR3 protein. The table has some 310,000 distinct CDR3 sequences, just under 25% seen once. This TCR was sampled from a human donor in good health (CMV status not recorded). Some clones in this sample may be carry-over from other donors' samples. Sequencing used cultured PBMCs, obtained from culture after CMV antigen stimulation. The chain joins TRBV5-4 to TRBJ2-7, with 10 bases matching TRBD2. The chain's CDR3 is CASSLAPLAGAREQYF. CDR3 DNA: TGTGCCAGCAGCTTGGCCCCGCTAGCGGGAGCTCGGGAGCAGTACTTC.